This is a list of T cell receptor beta chains from one sample in a study of blood T cell repertoires in COVID-19. The method was immunoSEQ multiplex PCR; TCRdb's version includes in-frame clones alone and lacks a portion of them. The sample contains 220,000 or so clones, 82% of which appear only once. Sequencing input: PBMCs or T cells enriched from blood (not recorded which). All receptors derive from a woman aged 55-75 years who had recovered from COVID-19. Both conserved end residues are part of each CDR3. Each record gives: J gene, V gene, CDR3 length, D gene, clone size, CDR3 DNA, CDR3 protein. The D gene is left open where the match is weak. Clone size is not always given. Where it is, it says once, few, many or a class for expanded clones.

j_gene: TRBJ2-7
v_gene: TRBV7-2
len: 15
d_gene: .
abundance: .
CDR3nt: TGTGCCAGCAGCATTAACGGAGGGGTCTCCTACGAGCAGTACTTC
CDR3aa: CASSINGGVSYEQYF

j_gene: TRBJ2-7
v_gene: TRBV7-2
len: 19
d_gene: TRBD2
abundance: .
CDR3nt: TGTGCCAGCAGCTTACCAGATGGTAGCGGGAGTAGTAGTTTATCCGAGCAGTACTTC
CDR3aa: CASSLPDGSGSSSLSEQYF

j_gene: TRBJ2-7
v_gene: TRBV3-1/TRBV3-2
len: 15
d_gene: .
abundance: .
CDR3nt: TGTGCCAGCAGCCAAAGGTCTGGGAGCTCCTACGAGCAGTACTTC
CDR3aa: CASSQRSGSSYEQYF

j_gene: TRBJ2-5
v_gene: TRBV11-2
len: 15
d_gene: .
abundance: .
CDR3nt: TGTGCCAGCAGCCCCACAGGGACCCGCGGAGAGACCCAGTACTTC
CDR3aa: CASSPTGTRGETQYF

j_gene: TRBJ2-3
v_gene: TRBV25-1
len: 14
d_gene: .
abundance: few
CDR3nt: TGTGCCAGCAGTGATCCCTGGGGGACACCCACGCAGTATTTT
CDR3aa: CASSDPWGTPTQYF

j_gene: TRBJ2-2
v_gene: TRBV2
len: 18
d_gene: .
abundance: .
CDR3nt: TGTGCCAGCAGTGAAAATCCCCAGGGGAGCGCGAACACCGGGGAGCTGTTTTTT
CDR3aa: CASSENPQGSANTGELFF

j_gene: TRBJ1-1
v_gene: TRBV2
len: 15
d_gene: TRBD1
abundance: .
CDR3nt: TGTGCCAGCAGTGGAAGGGACAGGGGAGAAGCTGAAGCTTTCTTT
CDR3aa: CASSGRDRGEAEAFF

j_gene: TRBJ2-2
v_gene: TRBV2
len: 13
d_gene: .
abundance: .
CDR3nt: TGTGCCAGCATAAGGGAGTGGGCCGGGGAGCTGTTTTTT
CDR3aa: CASIREWAGELFF

j_gene: TRBJ2-1
v_gene: TRBV7-9
len: 14
d_gene: TRBD1
abundance: .
CDR3nt: TGTGCCAGCAGCTTAGATGCCAGGGGGAATGAGCAGTTCTTC
CDR3aa: CASSLDARGNEQFF

j_gene: TRBJ2-1
v_gene: TRBV19
len: 17
d_gene: TRBD2
abundance: .
CDR3nt: TGTGCCAGTAGCACGGGACTAGCGGGATCTTCCCACAATGAGCAGTTCTTC
CDR3aa: CASSTGLAGSSHNEQFF

j_gene: TRBJ2-5
v_gene: TRBV7-3
len: 14
d_gene: TRBD1
abundance: once
CDR3nt: TGTGCCAGCAGCCTTGACAGGGCCCAAGAGACCCAGTACTTC
CDR3aa: CASSLDRAQETQYF

j_gene: TRBJ2-7
v_gene: TRBV19
len: 15
d_gene: .
abundance: few
CDR3nt: TGTGCCAGTAGTACCGGACGGACTGCTTCCTACGAGCAGTACTTC
CDR3aa: CASSTGRTASYEQYF

j_gene: TRBJ2-3
v_gene: TRBV19
len: 17
d_gene: TRBD2
abundance: .
CDR3nt: TGTGCCAGTAGTATAGATCATCTAGCGGGGGGCACAGATACGCAGTATTTT
CDR3aa: CASSIDHLAGGTDTQYF

j_gene: TRBJ1-1
v_gene: TRBV3-1/TRBV3-2
len: 15
d_gene: TRBD1
abundance: .
CDR3nt: TGTGCCAGCAGCCACCGAAACAGGGGAAAAACTGAAGCTTTCTTT
CDR3aa: CASSHRNRGKTEAFF